This T cell receptor (beta chain) was found in a study of T cells in Graves' hyperthyroidism and ophthalmopathy. This clonotype was recorded at least ten times. The trim removed 5 bases at V and 2 bases at J, leaving 2 bases unmatched. Germline V lookup: CDR1 SEHNR, CDR2 FQNEAQ (reference sequence). The CDR3 is made up of 14 amino acids. Diagnosing involved the use of clinical symptoms, serum thyroxine and TRAb, thyroid ultrasound and orbital computed tomography. TCR beta CDR3 regions were amplified from RNA transcripts. First-round RT-PCR of the TCR CDR3 relied on the HTBI primer set. TCRdb re-analysed the multiplex PCR reads in MiXCR, keeping a single row per CDR3 protein. The profile shows roughly 240,000 distinct CDR3 sequences, roughly 15% of them singletons.

Sequences were obtained from blood. This TCR came from a woman aged 18-30 years with Graves' ophthalmopathy. The chain joins TRBV7-9 to TRBJ1-5; 8 bases are a match to TRBD1. The CDR3 here is CASSGQGGNQPQHF. The DNA of the CDR3 is TGTGCCAGCAGCGGACAGGGCGGCAATCAGCCCCAGCATTTT.